The rows below give T cell receptor beta chains drawn from one sample of a study of blood T cell repertoires in COVID-19. Assay used: immunoSEQ multiplex PCR; TCRdb lists only in-frame clones, some missing. The data contain more than 80,000 clones, more than 70% of them seen just once; the ten biggest clones take up roughly 8%. The specimen sequenced was peripheral blood. The receptors derive from a man over 45 with active COVID-19. CDR3s include the opening cysteine and the closing phenylalanine or tryptophan. A D gene is named only where the DNA matches it firmly. Where a row states a size, it is once, few, many or the class of an expanded clone; other rows omit it.

CAARGGFSGANVLTF TGTGCCGCCCGGGGGGGGTTCTCTGGGGCCAACGTCCTGACTTTC TRBJ2-6 - TRBD2 TRBV6-5
CASSPLAGDTGELFF TGTGCCAGCAGTCCCCTAGCGGGAGACACCGGGGAGCTGTTTTTT TRBJ2-2 - TRBD2 TRBV27
CASSVSGSTSTDTQYF TGTGCCAGCAGCGTCAGCGGATCTACTAGCACAGATACGCAGTATTTT TRBJ2-3 - - TRBV9
CATSDPGSTGGVNEQFF TGTGCCACCAGTGATCCGGGCTCAACGGGAGGTGTGAATGAGCAGTTCTTC TRBJ2-1 - TRBD2 TRBV24-1
CASSSYSNQPQHF TGTGCCAGTAGCAGCTATAGCAATCAGCCCCAGCATTTT TRBJ1-5 - - TRBV7-2
CAWSKGSGSSYEQYF TGTGCCTGGAGTAAAGGTAGCGGGAGCTCCTACGAGCAGTACTTC TRBJ2-7 - TRBD2 TRBV30
CASSLEVVTYNEQFF TGCGCCAGCAGCTTAGAAGTAGTCACCTACAATGAGCAGTTCTTC TRBJ2-1 few - TRBV5-1
CASSYLTGSGYTF TGTGCCAGCAGTTACCTGACTGGCTCTGGCTACACCTTC TRBJ1-2 - - TRBV6-2/TRBV6-3
CASSSQRLAGRDEQFF TGTGCCAGCAGCTCTCAACGACTAGCGGGAAGGGATGAGCAGTTCTTC TRBJ2-1 - TRBD2 TRBV7-2
CASSLYDTGKGNSPLHF TGTGCCAGCTCCCTGTACGACACAGGGAAGGGTAATTCACCCCTCCACTTT TRBJ1-6 - - TRBV18
CASSLGLGQVTYEQYF TGTGCCAGCAGCTTAGGCCTCGGACAGGTAACCTACGAGCAGTACTTC TRBJ2-7 - TRBD1 TRBV7-2
CATSDGYGYTF TGTGCCACCAGTGACGGCTATGGCTACACCTTC TRBJ1-2 - - TRBV24-1
CSASLGLAGGPTYEQYF TGCAGTGCTAGTCTCGGACTAGCGGGAGGGCCTACCTACGAGCAGTACTTC TRBJ2-7 - TRBD2 TRBV20-1
CASSLTTGRYEQYF TGTGCCAGCAGCTTAACAACAGGGCGCTACGAGCAGTACTTC TRBJ2-7 - - TRBV7-9
CASSSSHDYGYTF TGTGCCAGCAGTTCGAGTCACGACTATGGCTACACCTTC TRBJ1-2 - - TRBV6-2/TRBV6-3
CASSLTVNTEAFF TGTGCCAGCAGTTTGACAGTGAACACTGAAGCTTTCTTT TRBJ1-1 - - TRBV6-6
CASSEGNSWNTEAFF TGTGCCAGCAGTGAAGGTAACAGCTGGAACACTGAAGCTTTCTTT TRBJ1-1 - - TRBV6-1
CASSYSPGDHYGYTF TGTGCCAGCAGTTACTCCCCAGGGGACCACTATGGCTACACCTTC TRBJ1-2 - - TRBV6-5
CASSRREGGTDTQYF TGCGCCAGCAGCAGGAGGGAGGGAGGCACAGATACGCAGTATTTT TRBJ2-3 once TRBD2 TRBV5-1
CASTDSYNEQFF TGTGCCAGTACAGACTCCTACAATGAGCAGTTCTTC TRBJ2-1 - - TRBV19
CAWSVMNIQYF TGTGCCTGGAGTGTTATGAACATTCAGTACTTC TRBJ2-4 - - TRBV30
CASSLYGTGAEKLFF TGTGCCAGCAGCTTGTATGGGACAGGGGCTGAAAAACTGTTTTTT TRBJ1-4 - TRBD1 TRBV5-6
CASSRTPATGGEQYF TGTGCCAGCAGCCGAACGCCCGCTACAGGCGGCGAGCAGTACTTC TRBJ2-7 - - TRBV5-5
CAWRKGIRYGYTF TGTGCCTGGAGGAAGGGGATTAGGTATGGCTACACCTTC TRBJ1-2 - - TRBV30
CASRGTGINTEAFF TGTGCCAGCAGAGGGACAGGGATTAACACTGAAGCTTTCTTT TRBJ1-1 - TRBD1 TRBV28
CASSWPTSGGADTQYF TGTGCCAGCAGCTGGCCGACTAGCGGGGGTGCAGATACGCAGTATTTT TRBJ2-3 - TRBD2 TRBV5-6
CASSYARTGDSYEQYF TGTGCCAGCAGTTACGCGCGCACAGGGGACTCCTACGAGCAGTACTTC TRBJ2-7 few TRBD1 TRBV6-5
CASSLEGGRSAYEQYF TGTGCCAGCAGCTTAGAAGGGGGACGGAGCGCCTACGAGCAGTACTTC TRBJ2-7 - - TRBV7-9
CASSQGGGHGRNQPQHF TGCGCCAGCAGTCAAGGGGGGGGCCACGGTCGCAATCAGCCCCAGCATTTT TRBJ1-5 - - TRBV23-1
CASSMDRENNEQFF TGTGCCAGCAGTATGGACAGGGAAAACAATGAGCAGTTCTTC TRBJ2-1 - TRBD1 TRBV6-4
CASSLGGLAQFF TGTGCCAGCAGCTTGGGCGGACTGGCACAGTTCTTC TRBJ2-1 - - TRBV5-6
CASSLSGRALAGELFF TGTGCCAGCAGTCTCAGCGGGAGGGCCCTCGCCGGGGAGCTGTTTTTT TRBJ2-2 - TRBD2 TRBV14
CSAGGNTGELFF TGCAGCGCAGGGGGAAACACCGGGGAGCTGTTTTTT TRBJ2-2 - TRBD1 TRBV29-1
CASSQDTRHVNSPLHF TGCGCCAGCAGCCAAGATACCCGACATGTTAATTCACCCCTCCACTTT TRBJ1-6 - - TRBV4-3
CATSRDYRGYEQYF TGTGCCACCAGCAGAGATTACAGGGGATACGAGCAGTACTTC TRBJ2-7 - TRBD1 TRBV15
CASSAPGTSGGDTQYF TGTGCCAGCAGCGCCCCCGGGACTAGCGGGGGAGATACGCAGTATTTT TRBJ2-3 - TRBD2 TRBV9
CASSSIAGASGGTGELFF TGTGCCAGCAGCTCGATTGCGGGAGCGTCGGGAGGCACCGGGGAGCTGTTTTTT TRBJ2-2 - TRBD2 TRBV14
CASSQDLAGTGYEQYF TGTGCCAGCAGCCAAGATCTGGCGGGTACAGGGTACGAGCAGTACTTC TRBJ2-7 - - TRBV4-2
CASRGTGTSLELFF TGTGCCAGCAGGGGGACAGGGACTTCGTTGGAGCTGTTTTTT TRBJ2-2 - TRBD1 TRBV3-1/TRBV3-2
CASSGDRETQYF TGTGCCAGCAGTGGGGACAGAGAGACCCAGTACTTC TRBJ2-5 - TRBD1 TRBV25-1
CASSNWERGGLNTGELFF TGCGCCAGCAGCAACTGGGAGCGGGGGGGCCTAAACACCGGGGAGCTGTTTTTT TRBJ2-2 - TRBD2 TRBV4-1